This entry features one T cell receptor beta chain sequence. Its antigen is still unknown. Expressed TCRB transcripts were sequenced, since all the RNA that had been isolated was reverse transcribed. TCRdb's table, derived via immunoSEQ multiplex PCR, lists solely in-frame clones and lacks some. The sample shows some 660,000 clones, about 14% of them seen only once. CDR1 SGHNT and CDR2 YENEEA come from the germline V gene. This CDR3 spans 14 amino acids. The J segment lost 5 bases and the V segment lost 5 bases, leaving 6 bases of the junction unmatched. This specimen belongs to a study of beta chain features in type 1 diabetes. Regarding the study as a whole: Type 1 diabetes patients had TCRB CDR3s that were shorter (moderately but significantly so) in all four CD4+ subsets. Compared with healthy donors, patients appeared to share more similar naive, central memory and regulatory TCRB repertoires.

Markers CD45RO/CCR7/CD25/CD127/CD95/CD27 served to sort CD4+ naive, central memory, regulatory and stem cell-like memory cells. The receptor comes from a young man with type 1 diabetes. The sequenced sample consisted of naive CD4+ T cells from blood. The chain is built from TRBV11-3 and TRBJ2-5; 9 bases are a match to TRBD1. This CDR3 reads CASSTRTGDETQYF. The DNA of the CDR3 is TGTGCCAGCAGCACCCGGACAGGGGATGAGACCCAGTACTTC. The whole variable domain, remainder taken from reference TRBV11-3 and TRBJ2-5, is EAGVVQSPRYKIIEKKQPVAFWCNPISGHNTLYWYLQNLGQGPELLIRYENEEAVDDSQLPKDRFSAERLKGVDSTLKIQPAELGDSAVYLCASSTRTGDETQYFGPGTRLLVL.